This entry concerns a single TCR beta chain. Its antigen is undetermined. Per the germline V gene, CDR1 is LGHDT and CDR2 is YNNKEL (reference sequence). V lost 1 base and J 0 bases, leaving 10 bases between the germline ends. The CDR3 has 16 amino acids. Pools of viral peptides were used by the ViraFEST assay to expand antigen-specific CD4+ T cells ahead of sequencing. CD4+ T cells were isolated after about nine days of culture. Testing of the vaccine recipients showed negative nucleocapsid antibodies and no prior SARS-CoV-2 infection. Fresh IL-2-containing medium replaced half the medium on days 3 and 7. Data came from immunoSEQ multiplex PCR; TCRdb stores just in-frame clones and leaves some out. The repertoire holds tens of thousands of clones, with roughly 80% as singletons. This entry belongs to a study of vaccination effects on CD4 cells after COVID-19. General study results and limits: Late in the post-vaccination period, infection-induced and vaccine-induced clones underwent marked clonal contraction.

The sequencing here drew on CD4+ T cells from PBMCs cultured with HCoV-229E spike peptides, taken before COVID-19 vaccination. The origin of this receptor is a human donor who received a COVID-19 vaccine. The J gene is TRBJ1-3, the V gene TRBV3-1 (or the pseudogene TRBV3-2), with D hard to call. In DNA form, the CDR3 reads TGTGCCAGCAGCCAAGCGACCGGGTTCTCTGGAAACACCATATATTTT. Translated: CASSQATGFSGNTIYF.